This T cell receptor beta chain was sequenced during a study of control samples from healthy donors and cancer patients. Using immunoSEQ multiplex PCR, the repertoire was profiled, and TCRdb retains in-frame clones only, with some absent. The top ten clones hold 2% to 2.5% of a sample with some 120,000 clones, around 90% of them seen once. The CDR3 length is 15 residues. Germline loops: CDR1 SNHLY, CDR2 FYNNEI. The J segment lost 0 bases and the V segment lost 1 base, leaving 3 bases of the junction unmatched. This chain connects TRBV2 to TRBJ2-7; 7 bases match TRBD1. The sample taken for sequencing was blood. The sequence came from a man aged 18 to 35 in good health. The CDR3 loop reads CASSEERDSSYEQYF. CDR3 nucleotide sequence: TGTGCCAGCAGTGAAGAACGGGACAGCTCCTACGAGCAGTACTTC.